This TCR beta chain is drawn from a study of blood T cell repertoires in COVID-19. Study-level information: The cDNA or gDNA used as material had been derived from T cells, B-cell-depleted T cells, or PBMCs.

Enrollees, about 18 to 90 years old, lived in approximately 24 US areas. Profiled with immunoSEQ multiplex PCR; TCRdb holds only in-frame clones, not every one. In the table there are around 300,000 clones, about 90% of which are singletons. V shed 6 bases and J shed 0 bases, with 11 bases lying between them. The CDR3 spans 14 residues. Germline CDR1 is SNHLY and CDR2 is FYNNEI. The chain combines TRBV2 with TRBJ1-1, with D possibly matching TRBD1 (5 bases). Sequences were obtained from PBMCs or T cells enriched from blood (not recorded which). The clonotype originates from a woman aged 25 to 39 who had recovered from COVID-19. The CDR3 nucleotides are TGTGCCAGCAGAGCGGGACGGATGAACACTGAAGCTTTCTTT. Protein product: CASRAGRMNTEAFF.